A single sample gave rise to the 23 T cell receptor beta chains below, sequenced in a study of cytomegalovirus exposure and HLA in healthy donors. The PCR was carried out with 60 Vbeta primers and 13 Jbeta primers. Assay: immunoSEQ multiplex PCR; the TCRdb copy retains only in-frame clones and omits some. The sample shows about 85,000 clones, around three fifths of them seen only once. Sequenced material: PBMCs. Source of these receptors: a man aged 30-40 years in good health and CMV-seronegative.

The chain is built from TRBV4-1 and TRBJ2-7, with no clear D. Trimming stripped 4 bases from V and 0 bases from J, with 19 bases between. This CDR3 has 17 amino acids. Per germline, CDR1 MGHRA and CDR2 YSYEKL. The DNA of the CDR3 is TGCGCCAGCAGCCCCCCAAGTCGTCCACGGAGCTCCTACGAGCAGTACTTC. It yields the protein CASSPPSRPRSSYEQYF.

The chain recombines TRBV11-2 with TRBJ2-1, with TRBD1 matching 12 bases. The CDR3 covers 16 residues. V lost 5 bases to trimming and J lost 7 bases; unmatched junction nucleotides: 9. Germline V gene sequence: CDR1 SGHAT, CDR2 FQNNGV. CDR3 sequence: CASSRPGQGANNEQFF. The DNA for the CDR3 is TGTGCCAGCAGCCGACCGGGACAGGGGGCGAATAATGAGCAGTTCTTC.

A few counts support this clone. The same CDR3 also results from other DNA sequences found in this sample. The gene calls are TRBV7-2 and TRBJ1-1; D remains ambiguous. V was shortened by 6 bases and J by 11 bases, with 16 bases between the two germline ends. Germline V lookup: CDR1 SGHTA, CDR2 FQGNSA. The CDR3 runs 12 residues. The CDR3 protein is CASSFERGSAFF. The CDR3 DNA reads TGTGCCAGCAGTTTTGAACGAGGTTCCGCTTTCTTT.

CDR3 nucleotide sequence: TGCGCCAGCAGCCAACCCGGGACAAGGAGGAATGGCTACACCTTC. Translation: CASSQPGTRRNGYTF. J is TRBJ1-2 and V is TRBV4-1; D may be TRBD1 (6 bases). Germline CDR1 reads MGHRA; CDR2 reads YSYEKL. V lost 2 bases and J lost 6, with 16 bases in between. The length of the CDR3 is 15 residues.

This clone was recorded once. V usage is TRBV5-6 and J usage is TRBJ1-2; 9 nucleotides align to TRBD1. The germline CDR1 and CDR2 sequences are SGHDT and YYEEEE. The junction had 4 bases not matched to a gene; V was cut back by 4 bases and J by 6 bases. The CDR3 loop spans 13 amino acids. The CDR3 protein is CASSEQGANGYTF. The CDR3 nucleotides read TGTGCCAGCAGCGAACAGGGGGCGAATGGCTACACCTTC.

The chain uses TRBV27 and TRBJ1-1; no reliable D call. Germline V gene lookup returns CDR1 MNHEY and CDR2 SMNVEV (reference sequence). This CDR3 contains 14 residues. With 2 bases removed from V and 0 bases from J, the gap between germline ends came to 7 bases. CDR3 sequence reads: CASSLAVMNTEAFF. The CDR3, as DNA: TGTGCCAGCAGTTTAGCGGTCATGAACACTGAAGCTTTCTTT.

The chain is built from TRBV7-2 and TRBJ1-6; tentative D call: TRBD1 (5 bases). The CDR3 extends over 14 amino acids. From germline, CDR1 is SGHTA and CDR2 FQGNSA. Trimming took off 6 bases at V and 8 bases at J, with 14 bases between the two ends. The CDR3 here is CASRTAGGDSPLHF. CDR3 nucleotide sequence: TGTGCCAGCAGGACAGCTGGCGGGGATTCACCCCTCCACTTT.

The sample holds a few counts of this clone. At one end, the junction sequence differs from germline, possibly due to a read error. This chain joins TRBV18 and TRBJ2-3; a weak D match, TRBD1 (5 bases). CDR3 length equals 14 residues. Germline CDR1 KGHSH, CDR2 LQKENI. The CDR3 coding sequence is TGTGCCAGCTCCCCACAATCTAGGGGAGATACGCAGTATTTT. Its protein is CASSPQSRGDTQYF.

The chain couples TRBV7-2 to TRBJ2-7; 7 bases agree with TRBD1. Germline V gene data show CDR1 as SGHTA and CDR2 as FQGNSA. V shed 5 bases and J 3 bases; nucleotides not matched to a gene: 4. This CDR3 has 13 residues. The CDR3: CASSQDRNYEQYF. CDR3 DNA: TGTGCCAGCAGCCAGGACAGGAACTACGAGCAGTACTTC.

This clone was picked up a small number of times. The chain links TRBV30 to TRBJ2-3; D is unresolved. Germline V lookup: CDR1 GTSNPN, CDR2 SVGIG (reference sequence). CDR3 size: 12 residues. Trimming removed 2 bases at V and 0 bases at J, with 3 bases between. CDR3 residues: CAWSQSTDTQYF. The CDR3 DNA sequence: TGTGCCTGGAGTCAAAGCACAGATACGCAGTATTTT. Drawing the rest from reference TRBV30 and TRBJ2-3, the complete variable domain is SQTIHQWPATLVQPVGSPLSLECTVEGTSNPNLYWYRQAAGRGLQLLFYSVGIGQISSEVPQNLSASRPQDRQFILSSKKLLLSDSGFYLCAWSQSTDTQYFGPGTRLTVL.

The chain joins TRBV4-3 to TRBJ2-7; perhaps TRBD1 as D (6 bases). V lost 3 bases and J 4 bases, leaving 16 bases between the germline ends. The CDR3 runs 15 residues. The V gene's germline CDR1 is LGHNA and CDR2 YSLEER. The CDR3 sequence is CASSHQNTGSYEQYF. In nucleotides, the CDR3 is TGCGCCAGCAGCCATCAGAACACAGGGAGTTACGAGCAGTACTTC.

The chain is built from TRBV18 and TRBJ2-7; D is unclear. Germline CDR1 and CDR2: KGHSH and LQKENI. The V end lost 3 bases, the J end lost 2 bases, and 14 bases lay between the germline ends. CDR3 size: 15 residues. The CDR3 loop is CASSPTVEVTYEQYF. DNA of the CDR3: TGTGCCAGCTCACCCACGGTAGAGGTGACCTACGAGCAGTACTTC.

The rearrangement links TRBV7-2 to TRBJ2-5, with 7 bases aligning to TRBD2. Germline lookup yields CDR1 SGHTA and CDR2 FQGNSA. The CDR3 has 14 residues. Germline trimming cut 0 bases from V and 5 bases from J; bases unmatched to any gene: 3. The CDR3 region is CASSLAGRAETQYF. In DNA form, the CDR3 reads TGTGCCAGCAGCTTAGCGGGGAGGGCGGAGACCCAGTACTTC.

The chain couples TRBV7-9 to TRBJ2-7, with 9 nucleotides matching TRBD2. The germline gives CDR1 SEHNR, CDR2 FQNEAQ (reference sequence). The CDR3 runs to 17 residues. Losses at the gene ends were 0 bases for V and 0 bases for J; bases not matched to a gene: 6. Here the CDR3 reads CASSLAYGSGSSYEQYF. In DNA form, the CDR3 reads TGTGCCAGCAGCTTAGCGTATGGTAGCGGGAGCTCCTACGAGCAGTACTTC.

CDR3 DNA: TGTGCCAGCAGTCCCGGGAGGCAGCTCACAGATACGCAGTATTTT. Protein: CASSPGRQLTDTQYF. The gene calls are TRBV5-4 and TRBJ2-3; 7 bases are a match to TRBD2. Trimming removed 5 bases from V and 2 bases from J; junction bases left unmatched: 8. The CDR3 is 15 residues long. Germline V gene sequence: CDR1 SGHNT, CDR2 YYREEE (reference sequence).

CDR3 sequence (DNA): TGCGCCAGCAGCATTCACTCAGGCTACTCATCCTCTGGGGCCAACGTCCTGACTTTC. Its translation: CASSIHSGYSSSGANVLTF. This rearrangement joins TRBV5-1 to TRBJ2-6; the D is unclear. The CDR3 covers 19 residues. CDR1 and CDR2 from the germline V gene are SGHRS and YFSETQ. Trimming left V 4 bases short and J 0 bases short, with 20 bases between.

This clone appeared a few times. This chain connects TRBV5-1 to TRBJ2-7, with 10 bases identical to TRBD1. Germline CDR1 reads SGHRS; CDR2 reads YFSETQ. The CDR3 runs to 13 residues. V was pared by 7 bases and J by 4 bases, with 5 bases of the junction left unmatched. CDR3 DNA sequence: TGCGCCAGCCGAGGGGACAGGGGTTACGAGCAGTACTTC. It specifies CASRGDRGYEQYF.

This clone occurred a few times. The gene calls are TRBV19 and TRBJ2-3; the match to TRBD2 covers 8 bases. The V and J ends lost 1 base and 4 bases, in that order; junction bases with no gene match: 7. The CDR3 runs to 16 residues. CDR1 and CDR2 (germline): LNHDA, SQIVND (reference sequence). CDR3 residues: CASSIVGGGQPDTQYF. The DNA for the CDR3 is TGTGCCAGTAGTATAGTCGGCGGGGGGCAACCAGATACGCAGTATTTT.

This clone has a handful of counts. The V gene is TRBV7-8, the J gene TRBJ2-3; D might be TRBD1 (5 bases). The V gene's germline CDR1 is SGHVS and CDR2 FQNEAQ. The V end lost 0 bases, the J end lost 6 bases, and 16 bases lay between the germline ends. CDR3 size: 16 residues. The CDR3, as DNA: TGTGCCAGCAGCTTAGCGGGGCTCAATAGGGGCGATACGCAGTATTTT. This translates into CASSLAGLNRGDTQYF.

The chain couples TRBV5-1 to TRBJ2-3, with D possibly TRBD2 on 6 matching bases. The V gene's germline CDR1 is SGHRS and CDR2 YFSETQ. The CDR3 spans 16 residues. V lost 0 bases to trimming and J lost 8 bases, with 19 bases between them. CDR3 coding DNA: TGCGCCAGCAGCTTGGTCGGGACTTTTTTCGGGAGTACGCAGTATTTT. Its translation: CASSLVGTFFGSTQYF.

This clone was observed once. This CDR3 is CASSNLRKGDYEQYF. The CDR3 nucleotides are TGTGCCAGCAGCAATCTGAGGAAAGGGGACTACGAGCAGTACTTC. V gene TRBV21-1 combines with J gene TRBJ2-7; TRBD1 is the table's D call, not checked against the DNA. TRBV21-1 is a pseudogene. This CDR3 spans 15 amino acids.

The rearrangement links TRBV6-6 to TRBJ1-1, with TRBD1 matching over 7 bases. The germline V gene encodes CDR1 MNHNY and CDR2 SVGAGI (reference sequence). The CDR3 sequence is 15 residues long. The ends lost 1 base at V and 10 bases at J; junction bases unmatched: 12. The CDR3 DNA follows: TGTGCCAGCAGTTACTTGGATGTACCGCAGGGGGGAGCTTTCTTT. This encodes CASSYLDVPQGGAFF.

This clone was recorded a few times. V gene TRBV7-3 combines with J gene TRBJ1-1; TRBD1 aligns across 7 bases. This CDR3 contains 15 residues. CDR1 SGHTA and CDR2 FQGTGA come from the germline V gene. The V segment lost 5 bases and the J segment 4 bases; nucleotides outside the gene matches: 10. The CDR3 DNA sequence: TGTGCCAGCAGCCCAAGAGGGGGACAGAGCACTGAAGCTTTCTTT. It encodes CASSPRGGQSTEAFF.